This T cell receptor (beta chain) was found in a study of Graves' ophthalmopathy and Graves' hyperthyroidism. Amplification from RNA transcripts yielded the TCR beta CDR3 regions. Amplification began with first-round RT-PCR using HTBI primers, then second-round multiplex PCR was performed. TCRdb passed the multiplex PCR reads through MiXCR, listing each CDR3 protein once. The table has about 380,000 distinct CDR3 sequences, about 16% seen once. At least ten counts were recorded for this clonotype. What it binds is unknown. The germline V and J ends were trimmed by 4 bases and 5 bases, with 14 bases remaining between them. Germline V gene lookup returns CDR1 MNHEY and CDR2 SVGAGI. This CDR3 has 14 residues. Study results and limitations: Most thyroid clonotypes with frequency above 0.001 were detected in blood too.

If no ophthalmopathy appeared within 18 months of follow-up, hyperthyroidism was termed stable. Orbital computed tomography, thyroid ultrasound, TRAb, serum thyroxine and clinical symptoms formed the basis of diagnosis. This clonotype was sampled from a woman under 30 with stable Graves' hyperthyroidism. Sequenced material: peripheral blood. V and J are TRBV6-5 and TRBJ1-2; D remains ambiguous. The CDR3, as DNA: TGTGCCAGCAGTTCACCCCGCGATTCGTATGGCTACACCTTC. Translating gives CASSSPRDSYGYTF.